These T cell receptor beta chains were read from a single sample in a study of somatic mutations in cytotoxic T cells in rheumatoid arthritis. Some clones are missing from TCRdb's copy, which holds only in-frame ones; the method was immunoSEQ multiplex PCR. The top ten hold over 35% of the sample, which has 8,000 or so clones, 75% seen once. Sequencing was performed on CD8+ T cells sorted from blood. Source of these receptors: an adult with rheumatoid arthritis. Each CDR3 is given with its conserved first and last residue. D genes are given only for firm matches. A row's size may be missing; if present it is once, few, many or a size class.

abundance,d_gene,j_gene,v_gene,CDR3aa,CDR3nt
.,.,TRBJ1-4,TRBV19,CASSLPGGREKLFF,TGTGCCAGTAGTTTACCGGGGGGCCGAGAAAAACTGTTTTTT
.,.,TRBJ1-1,TRBV4-1,CASTRDRGSTEAFF,TGCGCCAGCACCCGGGATAGGGGGTCCACTGAAGCTTTCTTT
.,.,TRBJ2-5,TRBV5-6,CASSPVGGTQYF,TGTGCCAGCAGTCCCGTCGGGGGGACCCAGTACTTC
.,.,TRBJ1-4,TRBV4-1,CASSHRIDRLNEKLFF,TGCGCCAGCAGCCACCGAATCGACAGGTTGAATGAAAAACTGTTTTTT
.,.,TRBJ2-1,TRBV2,CASSVPPGRLDNEQFF,TGTGCCAGCAGTGTCCCCCCGGGACGCCTTGATAATGAGCAGTTCTTC
.,.,TRBJ1-2,TRBV28,CASSSRQPPYDGYTF,TGTGCCAGCAGTTCTCGGCAGCCCCCGTATGATGGCTACACCTTC
.,TRBD1,TRBJ2-5,TRBV5-1,CASSLGAGGPQETQYF,TGCGCCAGCAGCTTGGGTGCAGGGGGCCCCCAAGAGACCCAGTACTTC
once,.,TRBJ2-1,TRBV13,CASSSRTAPGHNEQFF,TGTGCCAGCAGCTCGCGGACAGCCCCGGGGCACAATGAGCAGTTCTTC
.,.,TRBJ1-1,TRBV6-5,CASSYSLTVNTEAFF,TGTGCCAGCAGTTACTCCTTAACAGTGAACACTGAAGCTTTCTTT
.,TRBD2,TRBJ2-1,TRBV5-6,CASSLEWLADNEQFF,TGTGCCAGCAGCTTGGAATGGCTAGCGGACAATGAGCAGTTCTTC
.,TRBD1,TRBJ2-7,TRBV6-5,CASSYRDRASYEQYF,TGTGCCAGCAGTTACCGGGACAGAGCCTCCTACGAGCAGTACTTC
.,TRBD1,TRBJ2-7,TRBV11-2,CASSLTGGYEQYF,TGTGCCAGCAGCTTAACAGGGGGCTACGAGCAGTACTTC
.,.,TRBJ1-5,TRBV2,CASSTENQPQHF,TGTGCCAGCTCGACGGAGAATCAGCCCCAGCATTTT
few,TRBD1,TRBJ1-1,TRBV7-8,CASSLGRDRGPEAFF,TGTGCCAGCAGCTTAGGCCGGGACAGGGGTCCTGAAGCTTTCTTT
.,.,TRBJ1-5,TRBV5-6,CASSFGGQPQHF,TGTGCCAGCAGCTTTGGCGGTCAGCCCCAGCATTTT
once,.,TRBJ1-4,TRBV27,CASSLGGRKNEKLFF,TGTGCCAGCAGTTTAGGGGGACGAAAGAATGAAAAACTGTTTTTT
.,TRBD1,TRBJ1-1,TRBV19,CASSKTGGGPEAFF,TGTGCCAGTAGTAAGACAGGGGGCGGACCTGAAGCTTTCTTT